The 27 T cell receptor beta chains given below trace back to one sample, sequenced in a study of spatial heterogeneity in lung cancer. From the 5' RACE reads, TCRdb called clonotypes with MiXCR, one entry per CDR3 protein. This table holds around 13,000 distinct CDR3 sequences, about 15% found once. The sample's time point: sample taken at primary tumor resection. Unsorted tumor, nontumor lung tissue or cryopreserved PBMC supplied the whole RNA. The starting material was PBMCs, obtained at surgery. The receptors here all came from a male donor with early-stage non-small cell lung cancer.

This clonotype showed up just a few times. CDR3 DNA: TGTGCCAACAACGGAGCGGGTACAGATACGCAGTATTTT. It translates to CANNGAGTDTQYF. V and J are TRBV2 and TRBJ2-3; tentative D call: TRBD2 (6 bases). This CDR3 is built from 13 residues. The V and J ends lost 10 bases and 3 bases respectively, with 14 bases between them. CDR1 SNHLY and CDR2 FYNNEI come from the germline V gene.

By frequency in the sample, this clonotype is medium-sized. The V call is TRBV19, the J call TRBJ2-1; D is possibly TRBD2 (5 bases). The CDR3 totals 14 residues. Trimming shortened V by 1 base and J by 3 bases, and 7 bases separated the two germline ends. Per germline, CDR1 LNHDA and CDR2 SQIVND (reference sequence). For the CDR3, the DNA is TGTGCCAGTAGTATAGGAGGGAACTACAATGAGCAGTTCTTC. This translates into CASSIGGNYNEQFF.

In this sample, this clonotype turned up a few times. V usage is TRBV9 and J usage is TRBJ1-1, with D possibly TRBD1 on 6 matching bases. CDR3 length: 15 amino acids. Germline CDR1 is SGDLS and CDR2 is YYNGEE. Trimming pared 0 bases from V and 1 base from J, leaving 10 bases between. In DNA form, the CDR3 reads TGTGCCAGCAGCGTAGCATCGGGGGCGAACACTGAAGCTTTCTTT. Translation gives CASSVASGANTEAFF.

This clonotype was counted at least ten times. The chain joins TRBV20-1 to TRBJ1-1, with D unresolved. The CDR3 loop spans 12 amino acids. Germline CDR1 is DFQATT and CDR2 is SNEGSKA (reference sequence). V was shortened by 1 base and J by 1 base, with 4 bases between the two germline ends. The CDR3 sequence is CSARVPNTEAFF. The CDR3 DNA reads as TGCAGTGCTAGAGTTCCGAACACTGAAGCTTTCTTT.

This clonotype was recorded at least ten times. The gene calls are TRBV7-6 and TRBJ2-5, with TRBD1 matching 10 bases. V shed 1 base, J shed 4 bases, and the junction held 12 bases outside the gene matches. Germline V CDR1 and CDR2: SGHVS, FNYEAQ. The CDR3 runs to 18 residues. This CDR3 is CASSLVGQGWASPETQYF. CDR3 bases: TGTGCCAGCAGCTTAGTGGGACAGGGGTGGGCTTCCCCAGAGACCCAGTACTTC.

Ten or more counts support this clonotype. CDR3 bases: TGCGCCAGCCTCGGACAGGGATATGGCTACACCTTC. Protein: CASLGQGYGYTF. J is TRBJ1-2 and V is TRBV10-2; 8 bases are shared with TRBD1. The CDR3 sequence is 12 residues long. From germline, CDR1 is WSHSY and CDR2 SAAADI. Germline trimming cut 8 bases from V and 5 bases from J; bases unmatched to any gene: 4.

This clonotype turned up a few times. This chain joins TRBV13 and TRBJ2-7, with 14 bases aligning to TRBD2. Losses at the gene ends were 5 bases for V and 5 bases for J; bases not matched to a gene: 11. CDR1 PRHDT and CDR2 FYEKMQ come from the germline V gene (reference sequence). This CDR3 comprises 17 residues. DNA of the CDR3: TGTGCCAGCAGCATCCTTTCCGGGACTAGCGGGGGCGACGAGCAGTACTTC. Encoded protein: CASSILSGTSGGDEQYF.

J is TRBJ1-6 and V is TRBV7-2; 7 bases agree with TRBD1. Germline CDR1 is SGHTA and CDR2 is FQGNSA. V trimming: 2 bases; J trimming: 4 bases; junction bases outside the gene matches: 8. The CDR3 covers 17 residues. The CDR3 region is CASSLPPRGQYNSPLHF. The CDR3 coding sequence is TGTGCCAGCAGCTTACCCCCCCGGGGACAGTATAATTCACCCCTCCACTTT. Supplemented by reference TRBV7-2 and TRBJ1-6, the full variable domain reads GAGVSQSPSNKVTEKGKDVELRCDPISGHTALYWYRQSLGQGLEFLIYFQGNSAPDKSGLPSDRFSAERTGGSVSTLTIQRTQQEDSAVYLCASSLPPRGQYNSPLHFGNGTRLTVT.

This clonotype rates as large. The V call is TRBV11-2, the J call TRBJ2-5, with D perhaps matching TRBD1 (6 bases). The CDR3 contains 15 residues. Germline V CDR1 and CDR2: SGHAT, FQNNGV. V was pared by 2 bases and J by 4 bases, with 14 bases between. CDR3 DNA: TGTGCCAGCAGCTTAAGGTCAGGGGTGCGAGAGACCCAGTACTTC. Translation: CASSLRSGVRETQYF.

This clonotype was observed a few times. This rearrangement joins TRBV29-1 to TRBJ2-5; tentatively, D is TRBD1 (5 bases). CDR1 SQVTM and CDR2 ANQGSEA come from the germline V gene. The CDR3 totals 14 residues. Trimming removed 1 base from V and 2 bases from J, with 11 bases in between. CDR3 region: CSVEGRVSQETQYF. For the CDR3, the DNA is TGCAGCGTTGAAGGCAGGGTCAGTCAAGAGACCCAGTACTTC.

By sample fraction, this clonotype is large. The chain carries TRBV7-9 and TRBJ2-2; 7 positions match TRBD2. The CDR3 spans 19 residues. V dropped 5 bases and J dropped 1; count of bases not matched to a gene: 16. Germline loops: CDR1 SEHNR, CDR2 FQNEAQ (reference sequence). The CDR3 protein is CASSPPSGGLAVNTGELFF. DNA for the CDR3: TGTGCCAGCAGCCCCCCCTCGGGAGGTTTGGCGGTGAACACCGGGGAGCTGTTTTTT. Drawing the rest from reference TRBV7-9 and TRBJ2-2, the complete variable domain is DTGVSQNPRHKITKRGQNVTFRCDPISEHNRLYWYRQTLGQGPEFLTYFQNEAQLEKSRLLSDRFSAERPKGSFSTLEIQRTEQGDSAMYLCASSPPSGGLAVNTGELFFGEGSRLTVL.

This clonotype was seen only a few times. The V call is TRBV20-1, the J call TRBJ2-7; TRBD1 matches at 11 bases. Germline CDR1 is DFQATT and CDR2 is SNEGSKA (reference sequence). The CDR3 covers 14 residues. With V trimmed by 1 base and J by 5 bases, 4 bases remained unmatched. The CDR3, as DNA: TGCAGTGCTAGAGTGGTGGGACAGGGGGACGAGCAGTACTTC. Its translation: CSARVVGQGDEQYF.

Many counts were recorded for this clonotype. The gene calls are TRBV3-1 and TRBJ1-5; no firm D call. The CDR3 runs to 14 residues. The germline V gene has CDR1 LGHDT and CDR2 YNNKEL (reference sequence). V gave up 5 bases and J gave up 5 bases, with 13 bases separating them. CDR3 residues: CASSFTVGDQPQHF. The DNA of the CDR3 is TGTGCCAGCAGCTTCACGGTCGGAGATCAGCCCCAGCATTTT.

V usage is TRBV7-2 and J usage is TRBJ2-7; TRBD1 matches at 10 bases. V dropped 4 bases and J dropped 4; count of bases not matched to a gene: 4. Germline values: CDR1 SGHTA, CDR2 FQGNSA. The CDR3 loop spans 14 amino acids. The CDR3, as DNA: TGTGCCAGCAGCTGGGACAGGGGTCGTTACGAGCAGTACTTC. It is translated as CASSWDRGRYEQYF.

This clonotype was detected only a few times. The J gene is TRBJ2-6, the V gene TRBV20-1, with unresolved D. Trimming shortened V by 3 bases and J by 0 bases, and 6 bases separated the two germline ends. Germline lookup yields CDR1 DFQATT and CDR2 SNEGSKA (reference sequence). CDR3 size: 14 residues. CDR3 coding DNA: TGCAGTGCTAGGGGCAGCTCTGGGGCCAACGTCCTGACTTTC. Its protein product is CSARGSSGANVLTF.

V is TRBV19 and J is TRBJ1-2; a possible D gene is TRBD1 (5 bases). The CDR3 runs 14 residues. Germline loops: CDR1 LNHDA, CDR2 SQIVND (reference sequence). The V end was cut by 2 bases, the J end by 2 bases, with 9 bases between. The CDR3: CASSISQGNYGYTF. CDR3 nucleotide sequence: TGTGCCAGTAGTATATCTCAGGGCAACTATGGCTACACCTTC.

This clonotype was seen more than once but under ten times. The rearrangement links TRBV20-1 to TRBJ2-3; no firm D call. V lost 0 bases and J lost 4, with 11 bases in between. The CDR3 has 14 residues. CDR1 is DFQATT, CDR2 SNEGSKA, per germline (reference sequence). CDR3 loop: CSARDQGQADTQYF. CDR3 bases: TGCAGTGCTAGAGATCAAGGCCAAGCAGATACGCAGTATTTT.

V is TRBV7-2 and J is TRBJ1-6; D gene uncertain. The CDR3 contains 13 residues. From germline, CDR1 is SGHTA and CDR2 FQGNSA. Trimming shortened V by 5 bases and J by 7 bases, and 9 bases separated the two germline ends. As DNA, the CDR3 is TGTGCCAGCAGCCTCCGACGAAATTCACCCCTCCACTTT. This sequence encodes CASSLRRNSPLHF.

The CDR3: CASSQVGESEQYF. The CDR3 bases are TGCGCCAGCAGCCAAGTCGGTGAGTCCGAGCAGTACTTC. V and J are TRBV4-3 and TRBJ2-7; D call uncertain. V shed 1 base and J shed 6 bases, with 10 bases lying between them. This CDR3 is 13 amino acids long. Germline CDR1 LGHNA, CDR2 YSLEER.

This clonotype was observed a handful of times. This chain connects TRBV6-1 to TRBJ1-1; D not certain. The germline V and J ends were trimmed by 1 base and 1 base, with 7 bases remaining between them. Germline V CDR1 and CDR2: MNHNS, SASEGT. This CDR3 region has 14 residues. The CDR3 DNA sequence: TGTGCCAGCAGTGAAGTTGCGGAGAACACTGAAGCTTTCTTT. The encoded protein is CASSEVAENTEAFF.

The V and J genes are TRBV7-9 and TRBJ2-1; 8 bases fit TRBD2. Germline V lookup: CDR1 SEHNR, CDR2 FQNEAQ (reference sequence). The CDR3 sequence is 15 residues long. After removal of 8 bases from V and 7 bases from J, the junction contained 13 bases not matched to a gene. The CDR3 nucleotides read TGTGCCAGCGCACCCAGGAGCGGGGGTTTAAATGAGCAGTTCTTC. It yields the protein CASAPRSGGLNEQFF.

The V gene is TRBV12-3 or TRBV12-4, the J gene TRBJ2-1, with D perhaps TRBD2 (7 bases). The germline V and J ends were trimmed by 3 bases and 4 bases, with 10 bases remaining between them. The CDR3 is 14 amino acids. CDR3: CASSFGGPYNEQFF. The CDR3 DNA is TGTGCCAGCAGTTTCGGGGGGCCTTACAATGAGCAGTTCTTC.

The rearrangement links TRBV7-2 to TRBJ2-6; D assignment may be TRBD1 or TRBD2 (5 bases each). V was pared by 5 bases and J by 2 bases, with 10 bases between. This CDR3 is 15 amino acids long. Germline-derived CDR1 and CDR2 are SGHTA and FQGNSA. CDR3 protein: CASSPGTPGANVLTF. The CDR3, as DNA: TGTGCCAGCAGCCCCGGGACCCCTGGGGCCAACGTCCTGACTTTC.

Ten or more counts support this clonotype. CDR3 sequence reads: CASSVAGQETQYF. In DNA form, the CDR3 reads TGTGCCAGCAGCGTCGCAGGCCAAGAGACCCAGTACTTC. The J gene is TRBJ2-5, the V gene TRBV7-9; no reliable D call. The germline gives CDR1 SEHNR, CDR2 FQNEAQ (reference sequence). This CDR3 has 13 residues. Trimming pared 5 bases from V and 1 base from J, leaving 8 bases between.

This chain links TRBV14 with TRBJ2-4, with D possibly TRBD2 on 5 matching bases. CDR1 SGHDN and CDR2 FVKESK come from the germline V gene. V was shortened by 1 base and J by 16 bases, with 14 bases between the two germline ends. The CDR3 spans 12 residues. The CDR3 bases are TGTGCCAGCAGCCAAGGAGATCGGAGGCTCTACTTC. Residues: CASSQGDRRLYF.

This chain uses TRBV6-2 or TRBV6-3 with TRBJ2-7; D uncertain. The CDR3 runs to 13 residues. V lost 8 bases and J lost 1, with 12 bases in between. Germline V gene data show CDR1 as MNHEY and CDR2 as SVGEGT. CDR3 sequence (DNA): TGTGCCAGCTCCGTCGACTCTTCCTACGAGCAGTACTTC. Translation gives CASSVDSSYEQYF.

This clonotype was found many times. The chain carries TRBV28 and TRBJ2-5; D possibly uses TRBD1 or TRBD2 (5 bases each). The CDR3 is made up of 15 amino acids. V lost 6 bases to trimming and J lost 5 bases, with 19 bases between them. Germline lookup yields CDR1 MDHEN and CDR2 SYDVKM. In DNA, the CDR3 is TGTGCCAGCAGCCTTCCCCTGGGGGTAACGGAGACCCAGTACTTC. It yields the protein CASSLPLGVTETQYF.